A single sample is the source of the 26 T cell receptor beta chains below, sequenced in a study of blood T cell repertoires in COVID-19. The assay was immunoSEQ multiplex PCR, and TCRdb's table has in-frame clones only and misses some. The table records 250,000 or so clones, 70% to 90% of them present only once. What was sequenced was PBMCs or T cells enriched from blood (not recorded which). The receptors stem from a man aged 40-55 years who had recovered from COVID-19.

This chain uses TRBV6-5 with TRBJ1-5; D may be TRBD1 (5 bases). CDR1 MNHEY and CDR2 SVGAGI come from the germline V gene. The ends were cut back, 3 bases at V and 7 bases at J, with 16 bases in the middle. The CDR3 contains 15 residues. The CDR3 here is CASSYAGGVGQPQHF. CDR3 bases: TGTGCCAGCAGTTATGCGGGAGGGGTGGGCCAGCCCCAGCATTTT.

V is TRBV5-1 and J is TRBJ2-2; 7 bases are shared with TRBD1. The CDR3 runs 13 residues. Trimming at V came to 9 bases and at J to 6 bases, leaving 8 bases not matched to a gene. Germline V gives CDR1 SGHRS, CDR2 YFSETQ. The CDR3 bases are TGCGCCACCACAGTTCAGGGGGCCGGGGAGCTGTTTTTT. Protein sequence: CATTVQGAGELFF. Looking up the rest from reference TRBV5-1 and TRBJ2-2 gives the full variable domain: KAGVTQTPRYLIKTRGQQVTLSCSPISGHRSVSWYQQTPGQGLQFLFEYFSETQRNKGNFPGRFSGRQFSNSRSEMNVSTLELGDSALYLCATTVQGAGELFFGEGSRLTVL.

CDR3: CASSGGTGGNSPLHF. The CDR3 DNA is TGTGCCAGCAGCGGCGGGACAGGGGGAAATTCACCCCTCCACTTT. This sequence joins TRBV7-2 and TRBJ1-6, with 11 bases that match TRBD1. The CDR3 runs 15 residues. CDR1 SGHTA and CDR2 FQGNSA come from the germline V gene. V was pared by 5 bases and J by 7 bases, with 4 bases of the junction left unmatched.

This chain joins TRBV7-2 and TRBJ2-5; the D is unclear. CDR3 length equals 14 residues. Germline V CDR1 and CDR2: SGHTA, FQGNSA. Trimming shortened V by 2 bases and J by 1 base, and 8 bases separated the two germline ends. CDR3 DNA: TGTGCCAGCAGCTTATCCCCCATCCAAGAGACCCAGTACTTC. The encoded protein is CASSLSPIQETQYF.

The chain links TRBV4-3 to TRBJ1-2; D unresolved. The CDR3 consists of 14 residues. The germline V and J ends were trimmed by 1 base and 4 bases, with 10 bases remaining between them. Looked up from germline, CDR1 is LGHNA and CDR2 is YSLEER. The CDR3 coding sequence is TGCGCCAGCAGCCAAGCGGGATTGGGCTATGGCTACACCTTC. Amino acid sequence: CASSQAGLGYGYTF.

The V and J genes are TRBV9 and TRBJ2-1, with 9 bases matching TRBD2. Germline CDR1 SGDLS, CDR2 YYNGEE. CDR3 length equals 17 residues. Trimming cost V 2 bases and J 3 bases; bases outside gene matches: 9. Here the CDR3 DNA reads TGTGCCAGCAGCGTTGTTAGCGGGGGCGCGGGCTACAATGAGCAGTTCTTC. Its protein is CASSVVSGGAGYNEQFF.

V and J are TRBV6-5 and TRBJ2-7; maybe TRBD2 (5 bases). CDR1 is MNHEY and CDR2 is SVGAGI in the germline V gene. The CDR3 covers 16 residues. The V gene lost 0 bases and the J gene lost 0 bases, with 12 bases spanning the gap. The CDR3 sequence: CASSYSGPTNSYEQYF. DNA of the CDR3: TGTGCCAGCAGTTACTCAGGACCGACTAACTCCTACGAGCAGTACTTC.

This CDR3 reads CASSLAAGSFDEQFF. For the CDR3, the DNA is TGTGCCAGCAGTTTAGCGGCGGGATCTTTCGATGAGCAGTTCTTC. The chain employs TRBV28 and TRBJ2-1, with D possibly being TRBD2 (6 bases). CDR1 MDHEN and CDR2 SYDVKM come from the germline V gene. V was cut by 2 bases and J by 8 bases, with 16 bases left in between. CDR3 size: 15 residues.

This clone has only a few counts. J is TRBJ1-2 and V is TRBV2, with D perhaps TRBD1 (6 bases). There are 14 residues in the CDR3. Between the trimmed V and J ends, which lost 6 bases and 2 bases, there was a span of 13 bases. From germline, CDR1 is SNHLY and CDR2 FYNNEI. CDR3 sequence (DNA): TGTGCCAGCAGGAGGGAACAGGGAAACTATGGCTACACCTTC. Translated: CASRREQGNYGYTF.

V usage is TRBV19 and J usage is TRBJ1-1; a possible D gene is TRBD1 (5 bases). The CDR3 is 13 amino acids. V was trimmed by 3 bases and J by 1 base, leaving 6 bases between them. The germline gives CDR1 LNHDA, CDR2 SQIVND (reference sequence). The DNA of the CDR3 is TGTGCCAGTAGTATGACAGAGAACACTGAAGCTTTCTTT. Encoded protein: CASSMTENTEAFF.

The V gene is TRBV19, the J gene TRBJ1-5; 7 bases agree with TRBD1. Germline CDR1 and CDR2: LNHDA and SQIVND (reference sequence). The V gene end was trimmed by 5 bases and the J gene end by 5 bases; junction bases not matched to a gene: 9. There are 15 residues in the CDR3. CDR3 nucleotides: TGTGCCAGTAGTCCCAAGACAGGGTACGATCAGCCCCAGCATTTT. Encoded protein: CASSPKTGYDQPQHF.

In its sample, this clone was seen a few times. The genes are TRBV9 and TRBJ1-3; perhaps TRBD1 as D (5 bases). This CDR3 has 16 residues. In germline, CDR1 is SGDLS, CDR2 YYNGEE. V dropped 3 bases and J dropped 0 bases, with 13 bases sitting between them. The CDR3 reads CASSASTDVSGNTIYF. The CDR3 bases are TGTGCCAGCAGCGCGTCGACAGATGTCTCTGGAAACACCATATATTTT.

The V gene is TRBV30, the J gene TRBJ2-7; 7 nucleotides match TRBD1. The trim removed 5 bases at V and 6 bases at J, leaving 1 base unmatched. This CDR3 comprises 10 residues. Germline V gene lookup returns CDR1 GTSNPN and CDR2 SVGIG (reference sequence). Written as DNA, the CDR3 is TGTGCCTGGGCAGGGGGCGAGCAGTACTTC. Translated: CAWAGGEQYF.

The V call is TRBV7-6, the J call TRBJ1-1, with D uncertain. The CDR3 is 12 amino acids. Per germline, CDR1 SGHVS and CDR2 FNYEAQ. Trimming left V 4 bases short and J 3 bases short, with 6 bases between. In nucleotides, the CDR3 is TGTGCCAGCAGCTCAGGTCACACTGAAGCTTTCTTT. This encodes CASSSGHTEAFF. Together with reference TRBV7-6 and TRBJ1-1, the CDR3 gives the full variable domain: GAGVSQSPRYKVTKRGQDVALRCDPISGHVSLYWYRQALGQGPEFLTYFNYEAQQDKSGLPNDRFSAERPEGSISTLTIQRTEQRDSAMYRCASSSGHTEAFFGQGTRLTVV.

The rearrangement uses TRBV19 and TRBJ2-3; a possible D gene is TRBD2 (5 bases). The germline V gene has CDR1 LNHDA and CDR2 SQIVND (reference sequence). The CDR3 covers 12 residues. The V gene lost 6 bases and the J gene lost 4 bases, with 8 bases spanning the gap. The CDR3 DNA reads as TGTGCCAGTAGCGGGAACGCAGATACGCAGTATTTT. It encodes CASSGNADTQYF.

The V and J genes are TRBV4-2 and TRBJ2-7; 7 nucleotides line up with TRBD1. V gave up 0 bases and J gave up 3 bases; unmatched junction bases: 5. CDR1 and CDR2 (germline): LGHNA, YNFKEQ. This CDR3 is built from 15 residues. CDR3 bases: TGTGCCAGCAGCCAAGACCGGGACAGAAACTACGAGCAGTACTTC. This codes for CASSQDRDRNYEQYF.

The DNA for the CDR3 is TGCGCCAGCAGCTTGTATGAGGGACTAGGCCCATACAATGAGCAGTTCTTC. Protein sequence: CASSLYEGLGPYNEQFF. V and J are TRBV5-1 and TRBJ2-1; TRBD2 aligns across 8 bases. Germline V gives CDR1 SGHRS, CDR2 YFSETQ. V lost 1 base to trimming and J lost 4 bases; unmatched junction nucleotides: 10. This CDR3 contains 17 residues.

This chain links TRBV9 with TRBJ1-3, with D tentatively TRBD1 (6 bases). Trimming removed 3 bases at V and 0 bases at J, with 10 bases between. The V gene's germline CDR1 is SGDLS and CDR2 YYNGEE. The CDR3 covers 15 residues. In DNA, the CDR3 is TGTGCCAGCAGCGATACAGGGAACTCTGGAAACACCATATATTTT. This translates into CASSDTGNSGNTIYF.

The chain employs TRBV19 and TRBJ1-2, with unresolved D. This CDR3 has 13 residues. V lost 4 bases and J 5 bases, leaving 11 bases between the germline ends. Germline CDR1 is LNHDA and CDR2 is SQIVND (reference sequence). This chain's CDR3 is CASSTLTLYGYTF. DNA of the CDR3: TGTGCCAGTAGTACCCTAACTCTTTATGGCTACACCTTC.

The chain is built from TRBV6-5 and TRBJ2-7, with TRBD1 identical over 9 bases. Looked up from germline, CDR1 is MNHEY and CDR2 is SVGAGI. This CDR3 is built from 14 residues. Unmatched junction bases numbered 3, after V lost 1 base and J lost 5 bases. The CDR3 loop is CASSYLGQGNEQYF. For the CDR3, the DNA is TGTGCCAGCAGTTACTTGGGACAGGGAAACGAGCAGTACTTC.

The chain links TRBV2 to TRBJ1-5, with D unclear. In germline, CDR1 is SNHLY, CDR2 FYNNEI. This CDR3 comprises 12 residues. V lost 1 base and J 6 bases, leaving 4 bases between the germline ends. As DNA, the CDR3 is TGTGCCAGCAGTGAAGTAGCTCAGCCCCAGCATTTT. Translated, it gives CASSEVAQPQHF. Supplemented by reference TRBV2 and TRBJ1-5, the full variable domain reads EPEVTQTPSHQVTQMGQEVILRCVPISNHLYFYWYRQILGQKVEFLVSFYNNEISEKSEIFDDQFSVERPDGSNFTLKIRSTKLEDSAMYFCASSEVAQPQHFGDGTRLSIL.

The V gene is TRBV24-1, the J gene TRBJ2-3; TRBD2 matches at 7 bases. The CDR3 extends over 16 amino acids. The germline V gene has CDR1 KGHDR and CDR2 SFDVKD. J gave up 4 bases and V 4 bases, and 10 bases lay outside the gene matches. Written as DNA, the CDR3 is TGTGCCACCAGTGACCCTTCGCGGGAGTACTCAGATACGCAGTATTTT. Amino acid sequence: CATSDPSREYSDTQYF.

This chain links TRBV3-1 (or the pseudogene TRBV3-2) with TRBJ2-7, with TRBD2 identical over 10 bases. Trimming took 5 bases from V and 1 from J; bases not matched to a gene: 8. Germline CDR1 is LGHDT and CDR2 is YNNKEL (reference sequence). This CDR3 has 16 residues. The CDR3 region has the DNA TGTGCCAGCAGCTCACACCTAGCGGGGGTTTCCTACGAGCAGTACTTC. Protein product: CASSSHLAGVSYEQYF.

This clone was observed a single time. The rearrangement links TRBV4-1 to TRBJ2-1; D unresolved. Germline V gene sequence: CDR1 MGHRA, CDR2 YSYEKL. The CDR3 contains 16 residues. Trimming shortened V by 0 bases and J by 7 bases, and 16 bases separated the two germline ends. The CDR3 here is CASSQDPGTVLNEQFF. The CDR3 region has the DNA TGCGCCAGCAGCCAAGACCCCGGTACCGTATTGAATGAGCAGTTCTTC.

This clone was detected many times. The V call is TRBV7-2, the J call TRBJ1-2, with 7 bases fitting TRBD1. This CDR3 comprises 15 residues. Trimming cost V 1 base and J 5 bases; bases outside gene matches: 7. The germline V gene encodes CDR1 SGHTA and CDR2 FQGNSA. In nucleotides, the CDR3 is TGTGCCAGCAGCTTAGAGCTCGCAGGGGGATATGGCTACACCTTC. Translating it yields CASSLELAGGYGYTF.

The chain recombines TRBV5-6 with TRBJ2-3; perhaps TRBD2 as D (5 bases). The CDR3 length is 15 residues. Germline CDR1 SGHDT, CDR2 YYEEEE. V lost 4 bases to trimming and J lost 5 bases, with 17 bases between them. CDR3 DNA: TGTGCCAGCAGCCCAGAGGCCGGACTCCGAGATACGCAGTATTTT. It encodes CASSPEAGLRDTQYF.